The 16 T cell receptor beta chains below were found in one sample sequenced in a study of T cells in Graves' hyperthyroidism and ophthalmopathy. The source material, RNA transcripts, was used to amplify TCR beta CDR3 regions. The TCR CDR3 was amplified in a first-round RT-PCR using the HTBI primer set. TCRdb fed the multiplex PCR reads into MiXCR, producing one record per CDR3 protein. The sample has 500,000 to 800,000 distinct CDR3 sequences, about 45% seen once. Specimen: peripheral blood or thyroid tissue (not recorded which). Receptors originate from an adult man with Graves' disease, either hyperthyroidism or ophthalmopathy (not recorded which).

The count of this clonotype is one. The chain combines TRBV9 with TRBJ1-1; TRBD1 aligns across 7 bases. Germline V CDR1 and CDR2: SGDLS, YYNGEE. The J segment lost 0 bases and the V segment lost 3 bases, leaving 11 bases of the junction unmatched. The CDR3 covers 17 residues. CDR3 residues: CASSAWDSGTLNTEAFF. CDR3 nucleotides: TGTGCCAGCAGCGCCTGGGACAGCGGGACGCTGAACACTGAAGCTTTCTTT.

The J gene is TRBJ2-5, the V gene TRBV5-4, with TRBD2 matching over 7 bases. Losses at the gene ends were 5 bases for V and 5 bases for J; bases not matched to a gene: 9. This CDR3 comprises 14 residues. CDR1 is SGHNT and CDR2 is YYREEE in the germline V gene (reference sequence). Here the CDR3 reads CASSLTLAAETQYF. CDR3 DNA: TGTGCCAGCAGTTTGACCCTAGCGGCGGAGACCCAGTACTTC.

This chain joins TRBV20-1 and TRBJ1-2; D gene ambiguous. The CDR3 runs to 13 residues. Trimming removed 3 bases at V and 5 bases at J, with 13 bases between. Germline-derived CDR1 and CDR2 are DFQATT and SNEGSKA (reference sequence). The CDR3 bases are TGCAGTGCTAGTCCTCCGGGAGGTTATGGCTACACCTTC. Protein product: CSASPPGGYGYTF.

The rearrangement links TRBV20-1 to TRBJ1-1, with TRBD1 identical over 7 bases. CDR1 DFQATT and CDR2 SNEGSKA come from the germline V gene (reference sequence). This CDR3 is 11 amino acids long. V was pared by 2 bases and J by 7 bases, with 1 base of the junction left unmatched. This chain's CDR3 is CSARRDSEAFF. The CDR3 nucleotides read TGCAGTGCTAGACGGGACAGTGAAGCTTTCTTT.

The V call is TRBV5-1, the J call TRBJ1-4; 8 positions match TRBD1. This CDR3 comprises 15 residues. Germline CDR1 is SGHRS and CDR2 is YFSETQ. Trimming took 0 bases from V and 6 from J; bases not matched to a gene: 4. CDR3 sequence (DNA): TGCGCCAGCAGCTTGGATGGACAGGGTGATGAAAAACTGTTTTTT. Its protein product is CASSLDGQGDEKLFF.

This clonotype was seen ten or more times. The rearrangement uses TRBV10-3 and TRBJ1-1; TRBD1 is a possible D gene (6 bases). The V end was cut by 3 bases, the J end by 5 bases, with 7 bases between. CDR3 length: 12 residues. Looked up from germline, CDR1 is ENHRY and CDR2 is SYGVKD. The CDR3 reads CAISETGTEAFF. The CDR3 DNA reads as TGTGCCATCAGTGAAACAGGGACTGAAGCTTTCTTT.

There are a few counts of this clonotype. The chain joins TRBV9 to TRBJ1-4, with a tentative D call TRBD1 (5 bases). Trimming removed 4 bases from V and 7 bases from J, with 23 bases in between. CDR1 is SGDLS and CDR2 is YYNGEE in the germline V gene. This CDR3 comprises 17 residues. CDR3 sequence (DNA): TGTGCCAGCAGCCCCCAACGTTCTGGGACCAACCCTGAAAAACTGTTTTTT. Protein sequence: CASSPQRSGTNPEKLFF.

Concerning this clonotype itself: Here the CDR3 omits its conserved ending phenylalanine or tryptophan, so a read error is the likely source. The chain is built from TRBV7-9 and TRBJ2-5; the D gene is possibly TRBD2 (5 bases). The CDR3 extends over 13 amino acids. The V gene's germline CDR1 is SEHNR and CDR2 FQNEAQ (reference sequence). The V end was cut by 3 bases, the J end by 5 bases, with 10 bases between. CDR3 DNA sequence: TGTGCCAGCAGCTTGGACTTGCGGGAGACCCAGTACCTC. This translates into CASSLDLRETQYL.

This clonotype was recorded at least ten times. The CDR3 region is CASSDPRDPNQPQHF. The DNA for the CDR3 is TGTGCCAGCAGTGATCCCAGGGACCCGAATCAGCCCCAGCATTTT. The chain couples TRBV25-1 to TRBJ1-5, with D maybe TRBD1 (5 bases). The V gene's germline CDR1 is MGHDK and CDR2 SYGVNS. The CDR3 sequence is 15 residues long. V lost 3 bases, J lost 4 bases, and 13 bases lay in between. The full variable domain, its missing parts supplied by reference TRBV25-1 and TRBJ1-5, is EADIYQTPRYLVIGTGKKITLECSQTMGHDKMYWYQQDPGMELHLIHYSYGVNSTEKGDLSSESTVSRIRTEHFPLTLESARPSHTSQYLCASSDPRDPNQPQHFGDGTRLSIL.

There are a few counts of this clonotype. The J gene is TRBJ2-5, the V gene TRBV19; D not certain. Trimming removed 3 bases at V and 5 bases at J, with 10 bases between. CDR1 and CDR2 from the germline V gene are LNHDA and SQIVND (reference sequence). The CDR3 extends over 13 amino acids. The DNA of the CDR3 is TGTGCCAGTAGTATTGGTGTCTGGGAGACCCAGTACTTC. It yields the protein CASSIGVWETQYF.

For this clonotype: Because it lacks the conserved phenylalanine or tryptophan at the end, this CDR3 is likely a read error. Because the CDR3's place on the DNA is in doubt, the DNA is left out and the CDR3 is given as listed by TCRdb. The rearrangement joins TRBV2 to TRBJ1-4; the table's D call, TRBD1, was not checked against the DNA. Counting both end residues, the CDR3 totals 10 amino acids. CDR1 and CDR2 from the germline V gene are SNHLY and FYNNEI. This chain's CDR3 is CASSDLTGVY.

This clonotype was seen only a few times. CDR3 DNA: TGTGCCAGCTCACGGACAGGGCAGAGCGAGCAGTACTTC. Amino acid sequence: CASSRTGQSEQYF. The chain uses TRBV18 and TRBJ2-7; 8 bases are shared with TRBD1. The CDR3 contains 13 residues. The V and J ends lost 4 bases and 6 bases, in that order; junction bases with no gene match: 5. The V gene's germline CDR1 is KGHSH and CDR2 LQKENI.

This clonotype was counted between two and nine times. Here the CDR3 DNA reads TGCGCCAGCAGGGAGGCTGACCTTAACTATGGCTACACCTTC. Protein: CASREADLNYGYTF. J is TRBJ1-2 and V is TRBV5-1; D remains ambiguous. Germline V gene lookup returns CDR1 SGHRS and CDR2 YFSETQ. With 5 bases removed from V and 1 base from J, the gap between germline ends came to 12 bases. The CDR3 contains 14 residues.

Turning to this clonotype: This may be a read error: a much more frequent sequence differs by one nucleotide. V usage is TRBV7-8 and J usage is TRBJ1-3, with 8 nucleotides matching TRBD1. The J segment lost 7 bases and the V segment lost 4 bases, leaving 6 bases of the junction unmatched. Germline V CDR1 and CDR2: SGHVS, FQNEAQ. This CDR3 spans 14 amino acids. The DNA for the CDR3 is TGTGCCAGCAGCTGGGGACAGGAGGGGAACACCATATATTTT. Protein sequence: CASSWGQEGNTIYF. The full variable domain, rest sourced from reference TRBV7-8 and TRBJ1-3, is GAGVSQSPRYKVAKRGQDVALRCDPISGHVSLFWYQQALGQGPEFLTYFQNEAQLDKSGLPSDRFFAERPEGSVSTLKIQRTQQEDSAVYLCASSWGQEGNTIYFGEGSWLTVV.

The chain employs TRBV24-1 and TRBJ2-5; D possibly corresponds to TRBD1 (6 bases). Germline values: CDR1 KGHDR, CDR2 SFDVKD. The CDR3 contains 10 residues. Trimming cost V 5 bases and J 14 bases, with 11 bases left between them. CDR3 nucleotides: TGTGCCACCAGTGGAGGGGGATCCTACTTC. This codes for CATSGGGSYF.

This sequence joins TRBV7-2 and TRBJ2-5; TRBD2 matches 9 bases. CDR3 length: 16 residues. J was trimmed by 1 base and V by 5 bases; bases with no gene match: 8. CDR1 and CDR2 (germline): SGHTA, FQGNSA. This chain's CDR3 is CASSQVFSGSQETQYF. In nucleotides, the CDR3 is TGTGCCAGCAGCCAAGTGTTTAGCGGGAGCCAAGAGACCCAGTACTTC.